Sequencing of this T cell receptor beta chain was carried out in a study of T cell responses to AZD1222 COVID-19 vaccine. Second doses were pooled across both intervals (about 4 or about 12 weeks). Sequencing was performed with immunoSEQ multiplex PCR; in TCRdb, only in-frame clones are kept and a portion is missing. Here the sample spans roughly 150,000 clones, 87% being singletons. The starting material was peripheral blood, obtained 28 days after the second AZD1222 dose. The TCR comes from an adult who received the AZD1222 COVID-19 vaccine.

Written as DNA, the CDR3 is TGTGCCAGCAGCCCGGCTCGGGAGCTGTTTTTT. Its protein product is CASSPARELFF. The V call is TRBV7-9, the J call TRBJ2-2; no definite D call. The CDR3 has 11 residues. CDR1 and CDR2 from the germline V gene are SEHNR and FQNEAQ (reference sequence). V dropped 5 bases and J dropped 9 bases, with 7 bases sitting between them.